The T cell receptor (beta chain) described here comes from a study of blood T cell repertoires in COVID-19. At the level of the study: The origin of the acute and convalescent COVID-19 samples was the United States, Italy and Spain. PBMCs, B-cell-depleted T cells, or T cells were the source of the cDNA or gDNA that made up the material.

Losses at the gene ends were 5 bases for V and 0 bases for J; bases not matched to a gene: 6. Germline V gene lookup returns CDR1 SGHVS and CDR2 FQNEAQ. This CDR3 spans 16 amino acids. Original handling: Using reference gene primer amplification, nucleated cell counts were estimated. Libraries were prepared by immunoSEQ multiplex PCR; TCRdb keeps only in-frame clonotypes and omits some of them. Clone size and V and J calls were adopted from that table, with D and trimming inferred from the DNA. Of about 130,000 clones listed, 60% to 75% are singletons. Sequenced input: peripheral blood. The V and J genes are TRBV7-8 and TRBJ2-1; TRBD2 matches at 8 bases. The TCR originated in a woman in her 70s with acute or convalescent COVID-19. The CDR3 here is CASSDTSGASYNEQFF. CDR3 DNA sequence: TGTGCCAGCAGCGATACTAGCGGAGCCTCCTACAATGAGCAGTTCTTC.